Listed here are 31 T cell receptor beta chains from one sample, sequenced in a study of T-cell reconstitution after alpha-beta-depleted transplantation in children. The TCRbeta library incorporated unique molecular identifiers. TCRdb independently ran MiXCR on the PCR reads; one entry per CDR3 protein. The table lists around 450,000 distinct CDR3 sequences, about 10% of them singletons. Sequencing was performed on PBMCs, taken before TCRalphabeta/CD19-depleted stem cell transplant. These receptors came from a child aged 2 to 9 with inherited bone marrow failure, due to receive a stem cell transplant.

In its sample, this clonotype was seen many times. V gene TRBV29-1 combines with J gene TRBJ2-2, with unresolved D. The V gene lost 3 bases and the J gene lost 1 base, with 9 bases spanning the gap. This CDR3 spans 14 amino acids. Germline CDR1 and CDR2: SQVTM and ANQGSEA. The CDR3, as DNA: TGCAGCGTTGAGATCTTGGAGAACACCGGGGAGCTGTTTTTT. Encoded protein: CSVEILENTGELFF.

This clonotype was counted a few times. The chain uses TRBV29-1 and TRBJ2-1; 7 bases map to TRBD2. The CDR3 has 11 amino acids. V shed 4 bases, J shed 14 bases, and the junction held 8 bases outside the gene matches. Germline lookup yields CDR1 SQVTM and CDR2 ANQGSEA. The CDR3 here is CSVGEGRVEFF. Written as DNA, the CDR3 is TGCAGCGTTGGGGAGGGGAGAGTGGAGTTCTTC.

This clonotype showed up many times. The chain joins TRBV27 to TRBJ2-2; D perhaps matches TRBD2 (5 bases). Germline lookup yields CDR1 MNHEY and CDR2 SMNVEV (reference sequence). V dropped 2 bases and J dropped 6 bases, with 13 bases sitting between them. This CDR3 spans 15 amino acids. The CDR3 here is CASSLGGSESGELFF. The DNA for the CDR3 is TGTGCCAGCAGTTTAGGTGGGAGCGAGTCCGGGGAGCTGTTTTTT.

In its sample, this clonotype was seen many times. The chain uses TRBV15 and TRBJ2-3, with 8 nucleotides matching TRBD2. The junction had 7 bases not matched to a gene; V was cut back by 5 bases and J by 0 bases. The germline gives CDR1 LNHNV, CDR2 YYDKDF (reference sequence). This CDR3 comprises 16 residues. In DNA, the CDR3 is TGTGCCACCAGCTATCGCGGGAGGCTTAGCACAGATACGCAGTATTTT. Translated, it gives CATSYRGRLSTDTQYF.

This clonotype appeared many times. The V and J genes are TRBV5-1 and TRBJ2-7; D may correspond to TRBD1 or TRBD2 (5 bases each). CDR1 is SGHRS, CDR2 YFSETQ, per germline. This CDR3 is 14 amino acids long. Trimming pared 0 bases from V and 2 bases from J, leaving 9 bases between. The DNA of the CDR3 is TGCGCCAGCAGCTTGGGGGACCTCGCCTACGAGCAGTACTTC. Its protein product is CASSLGDLAYEQYF.

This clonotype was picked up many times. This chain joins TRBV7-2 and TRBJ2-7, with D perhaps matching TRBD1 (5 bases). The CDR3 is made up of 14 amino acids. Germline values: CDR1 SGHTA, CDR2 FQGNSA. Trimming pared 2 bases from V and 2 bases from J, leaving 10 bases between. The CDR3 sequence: CASSLRGNPYEQYF. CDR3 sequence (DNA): TGTGCCAGCAGCTTAAGGGGCAATCCCTACGAGCAGTACTTC.

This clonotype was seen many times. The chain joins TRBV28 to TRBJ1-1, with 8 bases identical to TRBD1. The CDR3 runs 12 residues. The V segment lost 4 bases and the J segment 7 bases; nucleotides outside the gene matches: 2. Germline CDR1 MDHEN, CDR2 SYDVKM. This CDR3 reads CASSSTGGEAFF. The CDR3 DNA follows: TGTGCCAGCAGTTCCACAGGGGGTGAAGCTTTCTTT.

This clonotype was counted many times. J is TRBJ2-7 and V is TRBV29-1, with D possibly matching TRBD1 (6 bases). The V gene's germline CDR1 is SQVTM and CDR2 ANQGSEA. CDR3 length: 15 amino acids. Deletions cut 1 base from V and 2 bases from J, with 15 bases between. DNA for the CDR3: TGCAGCGTTGAAGCAGCGGCAGGGGTCCCCTACGAGCAGTACTTC. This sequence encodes CSVEAAAGVPYEQYF.

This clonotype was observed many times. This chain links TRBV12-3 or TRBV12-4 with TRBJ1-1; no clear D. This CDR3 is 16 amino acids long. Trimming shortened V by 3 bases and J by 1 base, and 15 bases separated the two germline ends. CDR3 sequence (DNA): TGTGCCAGCAGTTTTCTCTCGGGCAGGCCGAACACTGAAGCTTTCTTT. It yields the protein CASSFLSGRPNTEAFF.

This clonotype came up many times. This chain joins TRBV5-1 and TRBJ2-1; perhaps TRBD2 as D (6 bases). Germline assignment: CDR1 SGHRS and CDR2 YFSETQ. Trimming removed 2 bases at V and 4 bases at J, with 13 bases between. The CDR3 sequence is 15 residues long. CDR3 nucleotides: TGCGCCAGCAGCTTCGGCGGGGTTGGGTACAATGAGCAGTTCTTC. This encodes CASSFGGVGYNEQFF.

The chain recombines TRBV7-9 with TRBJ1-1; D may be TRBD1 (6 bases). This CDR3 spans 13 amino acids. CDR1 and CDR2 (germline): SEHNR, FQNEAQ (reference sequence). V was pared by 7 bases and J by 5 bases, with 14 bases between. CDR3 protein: CASTQGWGTEAFF. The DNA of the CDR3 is TGTGCCAGCACCCAGGGGTGGGGAACTGAAGCTTTCTTT. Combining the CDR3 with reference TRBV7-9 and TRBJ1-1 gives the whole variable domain DTGVSQNPRHKITKRGQNVTFRCDPISEHNRLYWYRQTLGQGPEFLTYFQNEAQLEKSRLLSDRFSAERPKGSFSTLEIQRTEQGDSAMYLCASTQGWGTEAFFGQGTRLTVV.

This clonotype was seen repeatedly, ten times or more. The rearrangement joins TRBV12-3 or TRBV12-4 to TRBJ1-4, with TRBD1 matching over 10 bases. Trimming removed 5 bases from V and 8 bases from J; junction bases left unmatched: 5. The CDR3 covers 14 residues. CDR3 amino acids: CASSRDRGREKLFF. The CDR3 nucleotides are TGTGCCAGCAGTCGGGACAGGGGACGGGAAAAACTGTTTTTT.

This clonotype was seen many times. DNA for the CDR3: TGTGCCAGCAGCTCACATGTTGGGGGTATCGGGGAGCTGTTTTTT. Its translation: CASSSHVGGIGELFF. J is TRBJ2-2 and V is TRBV11-2; D is perhaps TRBD1 or TRBD2 (5 bases each). The length of the CDR3 is 15 residues. Between the trimmed V and J ends, which lost 4 bases and 7 bases, there was a span of 16 bases. Germline V gives CDR1 SGHAT, CDR2 FQNNGV.

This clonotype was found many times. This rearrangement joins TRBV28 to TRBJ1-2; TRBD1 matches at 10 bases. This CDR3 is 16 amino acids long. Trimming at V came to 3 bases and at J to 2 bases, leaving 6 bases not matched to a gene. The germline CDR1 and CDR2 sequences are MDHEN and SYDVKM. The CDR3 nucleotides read TGTGCCAGCAGTTTGACAGGGGGCGAATCAAACTATGGCTACACCTTC. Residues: CASSLTGGESNYGYTF.

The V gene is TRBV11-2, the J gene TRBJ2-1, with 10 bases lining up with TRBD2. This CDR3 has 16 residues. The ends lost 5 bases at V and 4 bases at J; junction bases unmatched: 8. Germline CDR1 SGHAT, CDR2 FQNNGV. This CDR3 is CASSPLAGVGYNEQFF. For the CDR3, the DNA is TGTGCCAGCAGCCCCCTAGCGGGAGTGGGGTACAATGAGCAGTTCTTC.

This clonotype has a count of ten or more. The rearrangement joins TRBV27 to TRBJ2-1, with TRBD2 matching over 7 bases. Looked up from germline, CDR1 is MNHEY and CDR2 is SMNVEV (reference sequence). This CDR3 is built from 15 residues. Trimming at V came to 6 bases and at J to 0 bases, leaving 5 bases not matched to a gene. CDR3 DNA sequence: TGTGCCAGCAGCTCCCGGGGGGACTCCTACAATGAGCAGTTCTTC. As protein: CASSSRGDSYNEQFF.

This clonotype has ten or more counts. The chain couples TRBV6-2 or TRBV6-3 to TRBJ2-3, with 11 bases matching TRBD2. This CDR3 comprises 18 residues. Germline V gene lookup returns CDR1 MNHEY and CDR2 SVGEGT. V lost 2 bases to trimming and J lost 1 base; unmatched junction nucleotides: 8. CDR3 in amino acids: CASSYRVAGGPGTDTQYF. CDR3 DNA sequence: TGTGCCAGCAGTTACCGGGTAGCGGGAGGGCCTGGCACAGATACGCAGTATTTT.

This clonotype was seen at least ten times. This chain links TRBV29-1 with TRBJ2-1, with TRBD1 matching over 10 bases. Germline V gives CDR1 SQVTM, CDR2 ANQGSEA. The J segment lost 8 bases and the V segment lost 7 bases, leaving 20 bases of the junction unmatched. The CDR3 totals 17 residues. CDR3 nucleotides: TGCAGCGGACAGGGGGCAGGGACTTACATGCCCTGGGATGAGCAGTTCTTC. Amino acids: CSGQGAGTYMPWDEQFF.

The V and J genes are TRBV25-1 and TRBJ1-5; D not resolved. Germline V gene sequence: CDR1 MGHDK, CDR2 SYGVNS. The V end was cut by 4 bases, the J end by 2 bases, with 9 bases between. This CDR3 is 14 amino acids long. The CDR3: CASSAVEGNQPQHF. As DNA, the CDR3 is TGTGCCAGCAGTGCCGTTGAAGGCAATCAGCCCCAGCATTTT.

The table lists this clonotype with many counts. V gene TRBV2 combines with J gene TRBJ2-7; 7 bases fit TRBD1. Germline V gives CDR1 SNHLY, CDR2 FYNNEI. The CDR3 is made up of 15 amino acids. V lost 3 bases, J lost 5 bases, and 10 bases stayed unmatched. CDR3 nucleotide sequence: TGTGCCAGCAGTGATGAACAGGGGACATTAGACGAGCAGTACTTC. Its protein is CASSDEQGTLDEQYF.

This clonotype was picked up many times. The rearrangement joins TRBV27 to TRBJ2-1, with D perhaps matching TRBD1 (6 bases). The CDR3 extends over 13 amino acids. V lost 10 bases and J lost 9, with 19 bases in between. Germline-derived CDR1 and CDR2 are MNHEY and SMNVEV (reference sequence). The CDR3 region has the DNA TGTGCCACCTGGGGGCTAATTCAGGGTGAGCAGTTCTTC. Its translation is CATWGLIQGEQFF.

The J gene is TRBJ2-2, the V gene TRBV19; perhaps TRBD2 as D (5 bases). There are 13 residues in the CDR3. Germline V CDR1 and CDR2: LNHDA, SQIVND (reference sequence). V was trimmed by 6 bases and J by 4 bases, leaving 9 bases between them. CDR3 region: CASRREGTGELFF. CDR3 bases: TGTGCCAGTAGAAGAGAGGGCACCGGGGAGCTGTTTTTT. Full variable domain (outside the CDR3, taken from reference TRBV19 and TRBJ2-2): DGGITQSPKYLFRKEGQNVTLSCEQNLNHDAMYWYRQDPGQGLRLIYYSQIVNDFQKGDIAEGYSVSREKKESFPLTVTSAQKNPTAFYLCASRREGTGELFFGEGSRLTVL.

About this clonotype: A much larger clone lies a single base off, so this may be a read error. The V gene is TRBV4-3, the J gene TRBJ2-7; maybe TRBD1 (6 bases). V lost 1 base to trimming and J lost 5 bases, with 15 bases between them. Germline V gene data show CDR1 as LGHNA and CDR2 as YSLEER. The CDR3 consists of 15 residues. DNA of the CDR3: TGCGCCAGCAGCCAAGTCACAGGGTTATCCCACGAGCAGTACTTC. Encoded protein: CASSQVTGLSHEQYF.

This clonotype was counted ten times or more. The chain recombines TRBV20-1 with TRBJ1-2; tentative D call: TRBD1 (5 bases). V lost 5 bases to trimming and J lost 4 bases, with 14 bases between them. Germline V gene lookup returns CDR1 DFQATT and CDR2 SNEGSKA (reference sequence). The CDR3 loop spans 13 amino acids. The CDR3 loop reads CSASSGYGYGYTF. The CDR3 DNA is TGCAGTGCTTCCTCAGGGTATGGCTATGGCTACACCTTC.

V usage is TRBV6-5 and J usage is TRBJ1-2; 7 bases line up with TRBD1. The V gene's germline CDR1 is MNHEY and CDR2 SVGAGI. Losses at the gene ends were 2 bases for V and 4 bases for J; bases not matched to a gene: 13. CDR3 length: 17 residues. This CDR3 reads CASSYLLGQANRYGYTF. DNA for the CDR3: TGTGCCAGCAGTTACCTGCTAGGACAGGCGAACCGCTATGGCTACACCTTC.

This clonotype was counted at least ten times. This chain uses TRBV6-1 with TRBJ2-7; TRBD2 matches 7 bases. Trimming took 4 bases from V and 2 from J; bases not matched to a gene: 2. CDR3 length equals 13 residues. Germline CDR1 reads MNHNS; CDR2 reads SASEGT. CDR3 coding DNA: TGTGCCAGCAGTGGACTAGCAACCTACGAGCAGTACTTC. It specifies CASSGLATYEQYF.

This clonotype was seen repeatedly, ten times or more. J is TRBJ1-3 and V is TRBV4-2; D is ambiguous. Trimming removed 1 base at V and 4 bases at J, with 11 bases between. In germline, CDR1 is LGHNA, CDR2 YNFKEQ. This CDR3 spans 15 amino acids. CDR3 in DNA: TGTGCCAGCAGCCAAGCCCTATTCGCAGGAAACACCATATATTTT. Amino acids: CASSQALFAGNTIYF.

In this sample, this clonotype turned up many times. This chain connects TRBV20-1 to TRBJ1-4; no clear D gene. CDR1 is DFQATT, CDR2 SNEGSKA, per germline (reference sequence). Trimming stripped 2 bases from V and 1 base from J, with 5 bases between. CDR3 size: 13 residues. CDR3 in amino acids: CSARYRTNEKLFF. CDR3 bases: TGCAGTGCTAGATATCGAACTAATGAAAAACTGTTTTTT.

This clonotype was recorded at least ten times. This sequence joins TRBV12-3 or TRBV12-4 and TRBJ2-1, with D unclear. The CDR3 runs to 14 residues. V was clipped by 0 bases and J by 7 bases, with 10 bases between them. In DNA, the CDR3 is TGTGCCAGCAGTTTAGCTGCACCAACGAATGAGCAGTTCTTC. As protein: CASSLAAPTNEQFF.

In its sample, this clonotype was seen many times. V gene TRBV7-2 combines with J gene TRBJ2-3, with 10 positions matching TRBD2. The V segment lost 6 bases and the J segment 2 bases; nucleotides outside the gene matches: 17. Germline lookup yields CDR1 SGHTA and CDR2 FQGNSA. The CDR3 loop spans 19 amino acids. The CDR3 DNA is TGTGCCAGCAGTTTCCACTTTTCTAGCGGGGGTGCTATCACAGATACGCAGTATTTT. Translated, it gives CASSFHFSSGGAITDTQYF.

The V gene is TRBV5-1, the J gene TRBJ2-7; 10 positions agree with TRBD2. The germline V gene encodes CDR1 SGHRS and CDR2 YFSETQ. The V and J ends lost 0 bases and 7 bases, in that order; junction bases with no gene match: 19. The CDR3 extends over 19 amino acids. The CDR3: CASSLASSGSAVYFFEQYF. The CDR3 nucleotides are TGCGCCAGCAGCTTGGCTTCTAGCGGGAGCGCCGTCTACTTTTTTGAGCAGTACTTC. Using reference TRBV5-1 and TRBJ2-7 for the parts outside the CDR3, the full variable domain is KAGVTQTPRYLIKTRGQQVTLSCSPISGHRSVSWYQQTPGQGLQFLFEYFSETQRNKGNFPGRFSGRQFSNSRSEMNVSTLELGDSALYLCASSLASSGSAVYFFEQYFGPGTRLTVT.